This T cell receptor beta chain stems from a study of cytomegalovirus exposure and HLA in healthy donors (dated by TCRdb to about 2017). As for the study more broadly: An earlier analysis of about 530 of the donors reported roughly 300 Gb of sequence data and approximately 120 million unique TCR beta sequences obtained from around 170 million T cells. A separate validation cohort of some 130 different subjects was used in addition to the 666-subject first cohort. A later analysis re-examined previously published TCR beta repertoires from just over 650 donors and added high-resolution HLA genotyping to investigate patterns of TCR occurrence. An earlier analysis of around 640 of the donors used high-throughput TCR beta sequencing to judge whether each TCR beta V gene segment behaved as functional or pseudogenic. Every discovery cohort repertoire had been produced on one sequencing platform. Donor age, sex, ethnicity and CMV serostatus were collected together with the repertoire data. To predict cytomegalovirus infection status, the study combined high-throughput TCR immunosequencing, statistical association of individual TCRs with disease status, and machine learning. The number of donors typed differed by locus, with roughly 629-640 for A, B, C, DRB1 and DQB1, roughly 520 for DQA1, about 610 for DPA1, and about 450 for DPB1. Among several hundred genotyped donors of the cohort, an average of approximately 240,000 unique TCR beta nucleotide sequences was sequenced per donor, of which roughly 17% were non-productive. Using immunosequencing, the study profiled T cell repertoires from 500 to 800 subjects and related those repertoires to cytomegalovirus serostatus. In the later analysis, no new phenotypic data were used to find candidate immune exposures; instead, reliance was placed on TCR beta sequences and their occurrence across donors. Of the approximately 400 genotyped donors, over 80% were placed in the genetic ancestry cluster associated with self-reported Caucasian donors. Several DR-DQ haplotypes were treated as single units for association and clustering because of strong linkage in the cohort. The study aimed to test whether signatures of past pathogen exposure could be identified by cataloging public T cell receptors. A later genetic analysis used genome-wide SNP genotypes for about 55% of the 666 donors, treating that subset as a discovery cohort. HLA typing included class I and class II loci at four-digit resolution. About 320 gigabases of sequencing data and approximately 80 million unique TCR sequences were included in an early release covering 550 to 800 HLA-typed donors. On the study overall, not on this receptor specifically: When HLA alleles, especially DR and DQ, strongly co-occurred, attributing TCR associations to individual alleles was difficult. It was suggested by the authors that the approach could potentially be generalized to other disease states and immunological phenotypes. Most TCR sequences were observed very rarely across donors, whereas some public TCRs were present in many individuals. Three of the identified cytomegalovirus-associated TCR beta chains were confirmed in vitro to be specific for cytomegalovirus antigens. In an earlier analysis of approximately 590 of the donors, most TCR beta V segments were observed in productive rearrangements about 87% or about 30% of the time, broadly matching IMGT annotations. Because some donors lacked HLA typing at each locus, the association tests relied only on the typed subset. The classifier was reported to diagnose cytomegalovirus status with high specificity and sensitivity in both the original cohort and the validation cohort. Some IMGT-functional V segments, including TRBV6-2 and TRBV6-3, could not be told apart with the 87-base-pair reads, so those segments were excluded. In a later genetic analysis, fewer N-insertions in productive TCRs were reported among donors in an Asian-associated ancestry cluster than the roughly 710-donor mean. According to a later analysis, parvovirus B19, influenza, CMV and Epstein-Barr virus appeared linked to several top co-occurrence clusters. The only immune exposure information available for the cohort was CMV serostatus. In a later analysis, the rate of TCR association differed among HLA loci, with DRB1 alleles having the most associated TCRs and HLA-C alleles having the fewest. Roughly uniform sequencing depth across donors was assumed in presence/absence analyses, although this assumption may not hold. In a later analysis, HLA-associated TCR beta chains were found to be more clonally expanded and to have lower generation probabilities than equally common non-associated chains. Because counts were too low, approximately 15 rarely observed V segments, including chromosome 9 orphons, were excluded from the earlier analysis of 587 of the donors. A further reported finding was that TCR beta sequences accurately predicted the HLA-A and HLA-B alleles for most subjects in the first cohort. Linkage disequilibrium might explain the correlated functional status among segregating V segments, but an unknown experimental factor could not be excluded. A total of about 150 TCR beta chains were listed by the study as associated with cytomegalovirus. At a false discovery rate of 0.05, a later analysis linked some 18,000 TCR beta sequences to specific HLA alleles. Only TCR beta chains were sequenced in this cohort, and the absence of alpha or paired-chain data limited detectable features. A later genetic analysis associated a missense DCLRE1C variant with V-gene and J-gene trimming of TCR beta chains, and an independent cohort replicated the association. In a later analysis, most CMV-associated TCR beta chains were found to appear HLA-restricted, with HLA associations seemingly driven largely by CMV exposure. A cluster of highly shared sequence variants was judged likely to be a technical artifact of the sequencing pipeline.

The cohort comprised 670 or so healthy bone marrow donors. At the time of sampling, every cohort member was nominally healthy, though immune exposures that went unrecorded were likely present. The donor was CMV seronegative and was included in the group of approximately 350 seronegative cohort members. Each donor provided a peripheral blood sample, and peripheral blood mononuclear cells were used for TCR beta sequencing. The Qiagen DNeasy Blood Extraction Kit was used to extract genomic DNA from the blood cell samples. Trimming takes 3 bases from V and 7 bases from J, and the germline ends sit 13 bases apart. As encoded in the germline V gene, CDR1 is SGHRS while CDR2 is YFSETQ. The CDR3 runs 14 residues from the cysteine to the phenylalanine. Only the CDR3 part of the read is kept: 42 bases, read in frame from the first base. On this clone: Its antigen remains unidentified. Per-base quality was not reported, and no clone a single base away is much larger than it.

Library preparation employed the immunoSEQ multiplex PCR assay. The multiplex PCR relied on a mix of 60 forward primers for TCR Vbeta segments and 13 reverse primers for TCR Jbeta segments. The CDR3 region of rearranged TCR beta genes was amplified from genomic DNA with a multiplex PCR assay. On the Illumina HiSeq System, the amplified TCR beta libraries were sequenced as 87-base-pair reads. In the paper's pipeline: A later analysis counted about 80 million unique TCR beta chains across the 650 to 800 repertoires, and about 10 million of these chains were shared by at least two donors. A nearest-neighbor algorithm error-corrected the raw reads and collapsed the reads into unique sequences, merging closely related sequences to remove PCR and sequencing errors. To assign V, D and J gene segments, CDR3 sequences were aligned to IMGT reference sequences. Each retained sequence needed at least a six-nucleotide match to both a V gene segment and a J gene segment. Rearrangements were classified as productive when the CDR3 lacked stop codons and remained in frame with V and J, and all other rearrangements were classified as non-productive. CDR3 was defined according to IMGT convention as the region running from the second conserved V-encoded cysteine to the conserved J-encoded phenylalanine. The earlier analysis of 500 to 600 of the donors excluded sequences that lacked an unambiguous match to a single V gene segment. In an earlier analysis of around 590 of the donors, a V segment was called functional when productive rearrangements were above 56.7%, and segregating when the standard deviation between donors exceeded 5%. A statistical classification framework was developed to diagnose cytomegalovirus status using the catalog of TCR beta chain sequences. In a later analysis, TCR nucleotide sequences were compared against IMGT/GENE-DB human TR gene sequences so that V and J genes could be assigned. A later analysis assigned CDR3 sequences and most-parsimonious VDJ recombination scenarios with the TCRdist pipeline. In a later analysis, each TCR beta chain was defined by its CDR3 amino acid sequence together with its V-gene family, and reads without a unique V-gene family were excluded. As a way to deal with suspected cross-contamination and a sequencing artifact, a later analysis dropped hundreds of nucleotide sequences that were highly shared and had low generation probability. In a later analysis, a clonal expansion index was calculated for each public chain from normalized within-repertoire ranks of inferred template counts. A later analysis computed generation probabilities with a VDJ recombination model fitted to out-of-frame rearrangements, and checked the results against IGoR. A later analysis scored TCR-TCR, TCR-HLA and TCR-CMV co-occurrence with hypergeometric tests, applying a repertoire-size bias correction to TCR pairs. To estimate false discovery rates, a later analysis permuted the HLA or CMV assignments 20 times. In a later analysis, co-occurring TCRs were grouped with DBSCAN, and TCRdist sequence similarity was added when clustering was performed within HLA-allele-positive subsets. Co-occurrence clustering excluded repertoires with fewer than 30,000 or more than 120,000 public chains, plus five with anomalous nucleotide sharing. TCRdb carries this immuneACCESS record with in-frame sequences only. Its versions omit some clonotypes, under half of them owing to an unresolved V gene in the studies checked, with the rest unexplained. V, J and clone size reflect that table, while D and trimming were determined from the DNA. For this sample there are about 180,000 clones; approximately 80% appear just once. 0.5% of the sample is held by the ten biggest clonotypes.

Sequencing used PBMCs. The rearrangement joined TRBV5-1 to TRBJ2-2, with TRBD1 as a weak D call on 5 bases. The sequence derives from a woman aged 45-60 years in good health and CMV-seronegative. The CDR3 protein sequence reads: CASSSTVESGELFF. The DNA is as follows: TGCGCCAGCAGCTCGACAGTGGAGAGCGGGGAGCTGTTTTTT.